The clone carrying this T cell receptor beta chain was observed a handful of times. Antigen unknown. These data originate in a study of beta chain features in type 1 diabetes. Study-wide results and limits: Shortening of TCRB CDR3s, moderate but significant, appeared in all four CD4+ subsets of Type 1 diabetes patients. There were fewer insertions and more deletions at the VDJ junctions of type 1 diabetes patients.

All sorted populations exceeded 98% purity. Every isolated RNA sample was fully reverse transcribed, so sequencing captured expressed TCRB transcripts. TCRdb keeps only in-frame clones here, not all; method: immunoSEQ multiplex PCR. The sample has a few hundred thousand clones; 8% to 10% are singletons. The CDR3 extends over 13 amino acids. V lost 6 bases, J lost 4 bases, and 5 bases stayed unmatched. CDR1 is MNHNS and CDR2 is SASEGT in the germline V gene. This chain joins TRBV6-1 and TRBJ1-2; 7 bases align to TRBD1. The clonotype was recovered from a man younger than 40 with type 1 diabetes. Sequencing was done on a sample of central memory CD4+ T cells from blood. CDR3 DNA: TGTGCCAGCAGCCCACAGGGGACCTATGGCTACACCTTC. Its translation is CASSPQGTYGYTF.